This T cell receptor beta chain was obtained from a study of vaccination effects on CD4 cells after COVID-19. Study summary: Early after vaccination, and again late, a few convalescent patients were sampled. It was a median of 72 days after the second dose that post-vaccine samples were obtained.

Assay: immunoSEQ multiplex PCR; the TCRdb copy retains only in-frame clones and omits some. The sample has some 17,000 clones, about 80% seen once. Per germline, CDR1 LGHNA and CDR2 YSLEER. The V end was cut by 1 base, the J end by 3 bases, with 10 bases between. This CDR3 contains 15 residues. Concerning this clone: No antigen is known for it.

Using viral peptide pools, the ViraFEST assay grew out antigen-specific CD4+ T cells prior to sequencing. At the end of over 8 days of culture, CD4+ T cells were isolated. The person acquired a PCR-confirmed SARS-CoV-2 infection between March and December 2020. Of the BNT162b2 and mRNA-1273 vaccines, participants received two doses of one or the other. Supplemented with around 9.3 IU/ml IL-2 and 8 to 10 ug/ml peptides, fewer than 2.5 million PBMC per well were kept in culture. Cultures received IL-2 medium that replaced half the medium on days 3 and 7. The receptor was derived from a human donor who had a prior SARS-CoV-2 infection. The chain is built from TRBV4-3 and TRBJ1-3; D uncertain. Material: CD4+ T cells from PBMCs cultured with SARS-CoV-2 spike peptides, obtained after COVID-19 vaccination. This CDR3 reads CASSQVGFGGNTIYF. In DNA, the CDR3 is TGCGCCAGCAGCCAAGTGGGGTTTGGTGGAAACACCATATATTTT.